The 32 T cell receptor beta chains below come from one sample, sequenced in a study of blood T cell repertoires in COVID-19. Profiling relied on immunoSEQ multiplex PCR, and the TCRdb table lists in-frame clones only, not all of them. This sample has around 30,000 clones; approximately 89% occur once, and the top ten carry more than 3%. Sequenced input: peripheral blood. The receptors shown here come from a man in his sixties with acute or convalescent COVID-19.

This chain joins TRBV10-3 and TRBJ1-3, with unresolved D. V lost 0 bases, J lost 0 bases, and 6 bases lay in between. Germline CDR1 and CDR2: ENHRY and SYGVKD. There are 15 residues in the CDR3. The CDR3 region has the DNA TGTGCCATCAGTGAGTCCGCGGACTCTGGAAACACCATATATTTT. It encodes CAISESADSGNTIYF.

The sample holds one count of this clone. The V call is TRBV7-8, the J call TRBJ1-5, with TRBD1 matching 7 bases. Trimming at V came to 5 bases and at J to 0 bases, leaving 10 bases not matched to a gene. The CDR3 consists of 17 residues. Per the germline V gene, CDR1 is SGHVS and CDR2 is FQNEAQ. CDR3 in DNA: TGTGCCAGCAGCCCCCGACAGGGCGCCTATAGCAATCAGCCCCAGCATTTT. As protein: CASSPRQGAYSNQPQHF.

This rearrangement joins TRBV6-4 to TRBJ2-5, with D possibly being TRBD1 (5 bases). The CDR3 covers 17 residues. CDR1 is MRHNA and CDR2 is SNTAGT in the germline V gene. Trimming cost V 5 bases and J 1 base, with 20 bases left between them. Here the CDR3 reads CASSPNLDSPRQETQYF. The CDR3 coding sequence is TGTGCCAGCAGTCCAAATTTAGACAGTCCCCGCCAAGAGACCCAGTACTTC.

This clone was seen once. The CDR3 reads CATLERAGTGELFF. The CDR3 DNA follows: TGTGCCACCCTTGAGAGGGCGGGGACCGGGGAGCTGTTTTTT. V gene TRBV19 combines with J gene TRBJ2-2; the D gene is possibly TRBD2 (6 bases). This CDR3 spans 14 amino acids. The V end was cut by 10 bases, the J end by 5 bases, with 17 bases between. Germline V gene lookup returns CDR1 LNHDA and CDR2 SQIVND (reference sequence).

The chain is built from TRBV7-3 and TRBJ2-7; 7 bases fit TRBD2. This CDR3 spans 15 amino acids. The V and J ends lost 2 bases and 3 bases, in that order; junction bases with no gene match: 7. Germline V lookup: CDR1 SGHTA, CDR2 FQGTGA. CDR3 sequence reads: CASSLYAGEVYEQYF. The CDR3 DNA reads TGTGCCAGCAGCTTATATGCGGGAGAGGTCTACGAGCAGTACTTC.

Only one count was recorded for this clone. CDR3 region: CASSVEMAGETQYF. The DNA of the CDR3 is TGTGCCAGCAGCGTAGAAATGGCCGGGGAGACCCAGTACTTC. The chain joins TRBV9 to TRBJ2-5; the D is unclear. Between the trimmed V and J ends, which lost 0 bases and 5 bases, there was a span of 11 bases. The CDR3 consists of 14 residues. Germline V gives CDR1 SGDLS, CDR2 YYNGEE.

The rearrangement joins TRBV7-2 to TRBJ1-2; 7 bases line up with TRBD1. CDR1 and CDR2 (germline): SGHTA, FQGNSA. There are 13 residues in the CDR3. Germline trimming cut 1 base from V and 8 bases from J; bases unmatched to any gene: 4. The CDR3 DNA reads as TGTGCCAGCAGCTTAGAGGGGGCGCCCGGCTACACCTTC. It encodes CASSLEGAPGYTF.

The chain joins TRBV9 to TRBJ1-1; 8 bases line up with TRBD1. The CDR3 contains 12 residues. Per germline, CDR1 SGDLS and CDR2 YYNGEE. V lost 4 bases, J lost 8 bases, and 4 bases stayed unmatched. The CDR3 DNA is TGTGCCAGCAGCCCACGGACAGGGGAAGCTTTCTTT. It encodes CASSPRTGEAFF.

The J gene is TRBJ1-1, the V gene TRBV7-2, with 7 bases lining up with TRBD1. The CDR3 runs 13 residues. In germline, CDR1 is SGHTA, CDR2 FQGNSA. Trimming took 3 bases from V and 5 from J; bases not matched to a gene: 3. The CDR3 loop is CASSFQTGTEAFF. In DNA form, the CDR3 reads TGTGCCAGCAGCTTCCAGACAGGGACTGAAGCTTTCTTT.

The chain's CDR3 is CASSLTGMTGELFF. The CDR3 DNA follows: TGTGCCAGCAGTTTGACAGGGATGACCGGGGAGCTGTTTTTT. This chain links TRBV6-5 with TRBJ2-2, with TRBD1 identical over 7 bases. This CDR3 is built from 14 residues. In germline, CDR1 is MNHEY, CDR2 SVGAGI. V was pared by 4 bases and J by 5 bases, with 4 bases of the junction left unmatched.

The V and J genes are TRBV11-3 and TRBJ2-1; 11 bases match TRBD2. The CDR3 extends over 14 amino acids. After removal of 5 bases from V and 8 bases from J, the junction contained 5 bases not matched to a gene. Germline CDR1 is SGHNT and CDR2 is YENEEA. The CDR3 sequence is CASSPGLADDEQFF. CDR3 DNA sequence: TGTGCCAGCAGCCCGGGACTAGCGGACGATGAGCAGTTCTTC.

This chain connects TRBV4-1 to TRBJ1-2, with D possibly matching TRBD1 (6 bases). The CDR3 sequence is 17 residues long. Per the germline V gene, CDR1 is MGHRA and CDR2 is YSYEKL. The ends were cut back, 0 bases at V and 3 bases at J, with 17 bases in the middle. The CDR3 loop is CASSQEPAGGGHYGYTF. In DNA form, the CDR3 reads TGCGCCAGCAGCCAAGAACCCGCGGGAGGGGGGCACTATGGCTACACCTTC.

The gene calls are TRBV19 and TRBJ1-1; D is ambiguous. Trimming removed 5 bases at V and 3 bases at J, with 10 bases between. The length of the CDR3 is 13 residues. Germline lookup yields CDR1 LNHDA and CDR2 SQIVND (reference sequence). Here the CDR3 reads CASSSEGHTEAFF. The DNA of the CDR3 is TGTGCCAGTAGTTCCGAGGGCCACACTGAAGCTTTCTTT.

This chain links TRBV11-1 with TRBJ2-1; D might be TRBD1 (6 bases). V lost 0 bases, J lost 3 bases, and 15 bases lay in between. CDR3 length equals 17 residues. Germline loops: CDR1 SGHAT, CDR2 FQDESV (reference sequence). Written as DNA, the CDR3 is TGTGCCAGCAGCTTAGCGCAGAGGACAGCCCACTACAATGAGCAGTTCTTC. This gives the protein CASSLAQRTAHYNEQFF.

This chain uses TRBV7-2 with TRBJ1-1; D might be TRBD1 (6 bases). V gave up 1 base and J gave up 4 bases, with 10 bases separating them. CDR1 is SGHTA, CDR2 FQGNSA, per germline. The CDR3 consists of 14 residues. The CDR3 spells CASSLEGGVTEAFF. The CDR3, as DNA: TGTGCCAGCAGCTTAGAAGGGGGTGTCACTGAAGCTTTCTTT. The variable domain in full, completed from reference TRBV7-2 and TRBJ1-1, reads GAGVSQSPSNKVTEKGKDVELRCDPISGHTALYWYRQSLGQGLEFLIYFQGNSAPDKSGLPSDRFSAERTGGSVSTLTIQRTQQEDSAVYLCASSLEGGVTEAFFGQGTRLTVV.

The chain combines TRBV30 with TRBJ2-5; the D is unclear. The V end lost 1 base, the J end lost 2 bases, and 11 bases lay between the germline ends. This CDR3 is 14 amino acids long. Germline V gives CDR1 GTSNPN, CDR2 SVGIG (reference sequence). CDR3 region: CAWSASAAQETQYF. CDR3 DNA sequence: TGTGCCTGGAGTGCCTCGGCGGCTCAAGAGACCCAGTACTTC.

This chain connects TRBV7-2 to TRBJ1-6; possible D gene TRBD1, 5 bases. The V gene lost 0 bases and the J gene lost 7 bases, with 10 bases spanning the gap. The CDR3 runs 15 residues. CDR1 is SGHTA, CDR2 FQGNSA, per germline. The CDR3 DNA sequence: TGTGCCAGCAGCTTAGCGCCAAGGGGCAATTCACCCCTCCACTTT. As protein: CASSLAPRGNSPLHF.

The V gene is TRBV6-5, the J gene TRBJ2-1, with TRBD2 as a possible D gene (6 bases). V dropped 8 bases and J dropped 9 bases, with 14 bases sitting between them. Germline CDR1 MNHEY, CDR2 SVGAGI. The CDR3 loop spans 12 amino acids. CDR3 nucleotide sequence: TGTGCCAGCCTCTCTGCGGGGAGTGAGCAGTTCTTC. Protein sequence: CASLSAGSEQFF.

CDR3 region: CASSQTERGSGANVLTF. CDR3 coding DNA: TGCGCCAGCAGCCAAACCGAGCGGGGCTCTGGGGCCAACGTCCTGACTTTC. This sequence joins TRBV4-1 and TRBJ2-6; TRBD2 agrees at 7 bases. The ends lost 2 bases at V and 0 bases at J; junction bases unmatched: 4. The CDR3 length is 17 residues. CDR1 and CDR2 from the germline V gene are MGHRA and YSYEKL.

The chain recombines TRBV3-1 (or the pseudogene TRBV3-2) with TRBJ2-1; 8 nucleotides line up with TRBD1. The CDR3 extends over 15 amino acids. Trimming removed 2 bases from V and 8 bases from J; junction bases left unmatched: 8. The germline V gene has CDR1 LGHDT and CDR2 YNNKEL (reference sequence). In DNA, the CDR3 is TGTGCCAGCAGCCAAACGGCAGGGGGCCTCGATGAGCAGTTCTTC. The encoded protein is CASSQTAGGLDEQFF.

V is TRBV6-2 or TRBV6-3 and J is TRBJ2-1; D not certain. Per the germline V gene, CDR1 is MNHEY and CDR2 is SVGEGT. This CDR3 spans 12 amino acids. V was clipped by 2 bases and J by 13 bases, with 12 bases between them. CDR3 DNA sequence: TGTGCCAGCAGTTACCCCAAGGTTAGCCAGTTCTTC. Translation gives CASSYPKVSQFF.

This chain uses TRBV5-1 with TRBJ1-1; tentatively, D is TRBD1 (5 bases). The CDR3 loop spans 13 amino acids. V was clipped by 6 bases and J by 1 base, with 10 bases between them. The germline CDR1 and CDR2 sequences are SGHRS and YFSETQ. The CDR3 loop is CASTVGGNTEAFF. DNA for the CDR3: TGCGCCAGCACGGTGGGGGGGAACACTGAAGCTTTCTTT.

V and J are TRBV15 and TRBJ2-7, with 7 bases that match TRBD1. CDR1 and CDR2 (germline): LNHNV, YYDKDF (reference sequence). The CDR3 has 14 residues. Losses at the gene ends were 3 bases for V and 5 bases for J; bases not matched to a gene: 7. This CDR3 reads CATSSRTGSNEQYF. The DNA for the CDR3 is TGTGCCACCAGCAGCAGGACAGGCTCGAACGAGCAGTACTTC.

The sample holds one count of this clone. The chain uses TRBV15 and TRBJ1-1, with a tentative D call TRBD1 (6 bases). Germline V gene data show CDR1 as LNHNV and CDR2 as YYDKDF (reference sequence). This CDR3 spans 14 amino acids. Trimming stripped 0 bases from V and 4 bases from J, with 9 bases between. CDR3 DNA sequence: TGTGCCACCAGCAGAGATGTAGGGGGCACTGAAGCTTTCTTT. Its protein is CATSRDVGGTEAFF.

This clone was seen once. The J gene is TRBJ1-2, the V gene TRBV25-1; TRBD1 matches at 8 bases. Per germline, CDR1 MGHDK and CDR2 SYGVNS. The CDR3 length is 15 residues. Germline trimming cut 0 bases from V and 3 bases from J; bases unmatched to any gene: 3. This chain's CDR3 is CASSEYRGRDYGYTF. DNA of the CDR3: TGTGCCAGCAGTGAATACAGGGGGCGCGACTATGGCTACACCTTC.

V usage is TRBV6-5 and J usage is TRBJ2-6; 7 bases are shared with TRBD1. Germline V CDR1 and CDR2: MNHEY, SVGAGI. This CDR3 contains 15 residues. J lost 4 bases, V lost 6 bases, and 6 bases had no gene match. The CDR3 region has the DNA TGTGCCAGCAGCCTGACAGGGTCCGGGGCCAACGTCCTGACTTTC. Residues: CASSLTGSGANVLTF.

This rearrangement joins TRBV12-5 to TRBJ2-1, with D maybe TRBD1 (6 bases). The CDR3 has 12 residues. The germline CDR1 and CDR2 sequences are LGHNT and FRNRAP. Deletions cut 11 bases from V and 6 bases from J, with 14 bases between. CDR3 bases: TGTGCTTCAGGGGCCGAAGTCAATGAGCAGTTCTTC. Its protein is CASGAEVNEQFF.

The chain combines TRBV5-5 with TRBJ1-4, with TRBD1 identical over 7 bases. Unmatched junction bases numbered 5, after V lost 2 bases and J lost 7 bases. Germline assignment: CDR1 SGHKS and CDR2 YYEKEE (reference sequence). The CDR3 length is 14 residues. As DNA, the CDR3 is TGTGCCAGCAGCTTTCAGGGGGTCATTGAAAAACTGTTTTTT. Its protein product is CASSFQGVIEKLFF.

The CDR3 here is CAWSRGAGGRETQYF. The CDR3 DNA is TGTGCCTGGAGCCGAGGAGCGGGAGGGAGAGAGACCCAGTACTTC. V and J are TRBV30 and TRBJ2-5; 10 positions match TRBD2. Germline assignment: CDR1 GTSNPN and CDR2 SVGIG (reference sequence). This CDR3 has 15 amino acids. With 3 bases clipped from V and 4 bases from J, the junction kept 8 bases outside the gene matches.

The chain joins TRBV24-1 to TRBJ2-1; 7 positions agree with TRBD2. The V gene end was trimmed by 5 bases and the J gene end by 4 bases; junction bases not matched to a gene: 7. The CDR3 loop spans 15 amino acids. CDR1 and CDR2 from the germline V gene are KGHDR and SFDVKD. CDR3 coding DNA: TGTGCCACCAGTGGAATAGGGAGGGAGTACAATGAGCAGTTCTTC. It codes for CATSGIGREYNEQFF.

The chain uses TRBV7-9 and TRBJ2-6, with D tentatively TRBD1 (6 bases). Germline V gives CDR1 SEHNR, CDR2 FQNEAQ (reference sequence). This CDR3 comprises 16 residues. Trimming took off 1 base at V and 3 bases at J, with 10 bases between the two ends. CDR3 residues: CASSLDRANGANVLTF. CDR3 nucleotides: TGTGCCAGCAGCTTAGACAGGGCTAATGGGGCCAACGTCCTGACTTTC.

This clone was detected once. The rearrangement links TRBV7-9 to TRBJ2-2, with 7 bases matching TRBD2. J lost 0 bases, V lost 7 bases, and 8 bases had no gene match. The CDR3 is 16 residues long. CDR1 is SEHNR and CDR2 is FQNEAQ in the germline V gene (reference sequence). CDR3 DNA: TGTGCCAGCACCTCTATTGCGGGGGCGAACACCGGGGAGCTGTTTTTT. Protein: CASTSIAGANTGELFF. Together with reference TRBV7-9 and TRBJ2-2, the CDR3 gives the full variable domain: DTGVSQNPRHKITKRGQNVTFRCDPISEHNRLYWYRQTLGQGPEFLTYFQNEAQLEKSRLLSDRFSAERPKGSFSTLEIQRTEQGDSAMYLCASTSIAGANTGELFFGEGSRLTVL.